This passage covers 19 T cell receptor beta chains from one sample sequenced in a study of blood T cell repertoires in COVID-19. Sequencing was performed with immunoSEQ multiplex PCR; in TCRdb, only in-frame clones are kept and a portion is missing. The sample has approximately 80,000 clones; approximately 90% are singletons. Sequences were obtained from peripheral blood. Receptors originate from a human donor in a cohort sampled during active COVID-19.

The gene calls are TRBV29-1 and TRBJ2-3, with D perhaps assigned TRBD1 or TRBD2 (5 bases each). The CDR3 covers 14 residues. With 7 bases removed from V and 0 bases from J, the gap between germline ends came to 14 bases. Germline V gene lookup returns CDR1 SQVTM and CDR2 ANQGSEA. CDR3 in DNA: TGCAGCGGGGGGAGAGCCGTTAGCACAGATACGCAGTATTTT. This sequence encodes CSGGRAVSTDTQYF.

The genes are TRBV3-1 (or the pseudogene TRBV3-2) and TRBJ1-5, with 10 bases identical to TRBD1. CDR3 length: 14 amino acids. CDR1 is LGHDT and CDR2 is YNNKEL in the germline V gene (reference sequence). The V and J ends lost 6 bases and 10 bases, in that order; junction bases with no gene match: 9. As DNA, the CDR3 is TGTGCCAGCAGTCCCGGGACAGGGGAGTTACCCCAGCATTTT. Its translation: CASSPGTGELPQHF.

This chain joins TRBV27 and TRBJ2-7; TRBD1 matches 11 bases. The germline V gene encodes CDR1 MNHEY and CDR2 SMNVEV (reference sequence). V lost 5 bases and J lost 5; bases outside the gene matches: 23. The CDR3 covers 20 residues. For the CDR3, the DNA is TGTGCCAGCAGTCCATTACCAACCCTCACCCCGGGACAGGGGGTCGACGAGCAGTACTTC. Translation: CASSPLPTLTPGQGVDEQYF.

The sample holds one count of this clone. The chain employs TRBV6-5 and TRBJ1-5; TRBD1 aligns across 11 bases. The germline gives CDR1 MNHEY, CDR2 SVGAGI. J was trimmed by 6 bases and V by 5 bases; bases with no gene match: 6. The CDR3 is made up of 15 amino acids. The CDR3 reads CASSPTGQGVQPQHF. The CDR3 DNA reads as TGTGCCAGCAGTCCCACGGGACAGGGGGTTCAGCCCCAGCATTTT.

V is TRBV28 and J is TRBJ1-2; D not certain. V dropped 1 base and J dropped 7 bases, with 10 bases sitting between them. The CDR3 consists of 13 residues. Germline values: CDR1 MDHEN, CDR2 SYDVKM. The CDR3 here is CASSLSGSGGYTF. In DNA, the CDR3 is TGTGCCAGCAGTTTATCCGGGAGCGGTGGCTACACCTTC.

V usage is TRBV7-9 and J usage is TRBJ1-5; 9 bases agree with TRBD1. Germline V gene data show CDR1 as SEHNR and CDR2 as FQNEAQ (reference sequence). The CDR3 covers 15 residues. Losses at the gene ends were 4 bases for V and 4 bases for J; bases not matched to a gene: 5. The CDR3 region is CASSSSDRGNQPQHF. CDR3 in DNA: TGTGCCAGCAGCTCTTCGGACAGGGGTAATCAGCCCCAGCATTTT.

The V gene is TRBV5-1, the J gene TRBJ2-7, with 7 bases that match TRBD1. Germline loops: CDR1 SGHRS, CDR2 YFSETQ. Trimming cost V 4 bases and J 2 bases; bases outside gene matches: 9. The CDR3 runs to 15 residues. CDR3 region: CASSRDREGPYEQYF. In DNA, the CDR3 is TGCGCCAGCAGCCGTGACAGGGAAGGCCCCTACGAGCAGTACTTC.

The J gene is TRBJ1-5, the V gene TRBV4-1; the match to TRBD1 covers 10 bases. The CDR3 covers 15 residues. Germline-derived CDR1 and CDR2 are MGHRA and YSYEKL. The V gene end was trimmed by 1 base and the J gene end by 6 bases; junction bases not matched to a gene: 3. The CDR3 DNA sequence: TGCGCCAGCAGCCAAGGACAGGGGGCACTTCAGCCCCAGCATTTT. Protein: CASSQGQGALQPQHF.

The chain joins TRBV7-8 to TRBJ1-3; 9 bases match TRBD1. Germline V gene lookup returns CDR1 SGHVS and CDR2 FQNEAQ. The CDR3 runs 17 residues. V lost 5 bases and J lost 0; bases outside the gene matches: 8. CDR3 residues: CASSPKTGGISGNTIYF. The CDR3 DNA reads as TGTGCCAGCAGCCCGAAGACAGGGGGTATCTCTGGAAACACCATATATTTT.

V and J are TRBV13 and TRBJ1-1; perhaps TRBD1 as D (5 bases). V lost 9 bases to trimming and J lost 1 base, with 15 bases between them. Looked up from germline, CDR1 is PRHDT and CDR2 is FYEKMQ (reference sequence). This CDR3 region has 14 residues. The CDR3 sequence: CASIVVGANTEAFF. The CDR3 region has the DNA TGTGCCAGTATCGTTGTAGGGGCGAACACTGAAGCTTTCTTT.

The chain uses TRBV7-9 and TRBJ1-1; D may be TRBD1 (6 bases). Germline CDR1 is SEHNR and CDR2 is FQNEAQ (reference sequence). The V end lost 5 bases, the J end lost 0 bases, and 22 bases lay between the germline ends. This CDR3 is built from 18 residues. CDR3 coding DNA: TGTGCCAGCAGCCGAACTTTGACCCGACGGGACATGAACACTGAAGCTTTCTTT. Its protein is CASSRTLTRRDMNTEAFF.

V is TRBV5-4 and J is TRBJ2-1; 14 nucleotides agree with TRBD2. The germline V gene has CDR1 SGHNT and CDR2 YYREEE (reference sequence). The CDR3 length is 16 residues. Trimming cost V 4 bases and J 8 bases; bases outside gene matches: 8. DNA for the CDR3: TGTGCCAGCAGCCCGCGGACTAGCGGGGGGTCCGATGAGCAGTTCTTC. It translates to CASSPRTSGGSDEQFF.

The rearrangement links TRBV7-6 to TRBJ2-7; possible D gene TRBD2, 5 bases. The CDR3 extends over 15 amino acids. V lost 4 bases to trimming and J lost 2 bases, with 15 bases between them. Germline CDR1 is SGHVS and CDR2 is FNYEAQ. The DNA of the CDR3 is TGTGCCAGCAGCTCTGCCGGCGACGGGACCTACGAGCAGTACTTC. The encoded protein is CASSSAGDGTYEQYF.

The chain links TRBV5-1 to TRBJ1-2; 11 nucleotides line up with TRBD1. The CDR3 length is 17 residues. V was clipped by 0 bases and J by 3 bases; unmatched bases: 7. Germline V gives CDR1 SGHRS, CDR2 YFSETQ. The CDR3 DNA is TGCGCCAGCAGCTTGGTGTCGGACAGGGGGCAGGACTATGGCTACACCTTC. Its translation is CASSLVSDRGQDYGYTF.

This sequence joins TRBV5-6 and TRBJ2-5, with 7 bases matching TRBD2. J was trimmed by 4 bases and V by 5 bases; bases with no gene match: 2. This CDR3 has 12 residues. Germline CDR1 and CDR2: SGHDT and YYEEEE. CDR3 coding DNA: TGTGCCAGCAGATTAGCGGGAGAGACCCAGTACTTC. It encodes CASRLAGETQYF.

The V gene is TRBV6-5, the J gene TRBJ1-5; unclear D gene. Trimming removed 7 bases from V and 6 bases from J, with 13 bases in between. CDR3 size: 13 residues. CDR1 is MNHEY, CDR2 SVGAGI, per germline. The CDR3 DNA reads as TGTGCCAGCAAGGAGGCAGCCCTTCAGCCCCAGCATTTT. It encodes CASKEAALQPQHF.

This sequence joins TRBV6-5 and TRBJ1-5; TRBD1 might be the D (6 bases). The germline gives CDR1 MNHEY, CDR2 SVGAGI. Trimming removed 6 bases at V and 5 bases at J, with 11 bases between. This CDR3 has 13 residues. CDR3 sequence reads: CASSRQVDQPQHF. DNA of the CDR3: TGTGCCAGCAGCCGACAGGTTGATCAGCCCCAGCATTTT.

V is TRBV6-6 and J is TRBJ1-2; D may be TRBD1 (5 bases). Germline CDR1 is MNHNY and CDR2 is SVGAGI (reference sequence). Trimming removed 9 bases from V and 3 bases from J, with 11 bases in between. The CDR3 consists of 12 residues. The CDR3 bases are TGTGCCAGTGGGGGGACTTACTATGGCTACACCTTC. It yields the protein CASGGTYYGYTF.

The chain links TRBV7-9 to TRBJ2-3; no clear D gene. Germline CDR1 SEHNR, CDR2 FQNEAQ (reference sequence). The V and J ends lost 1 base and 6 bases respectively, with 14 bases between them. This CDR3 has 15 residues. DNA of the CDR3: TGTGCCAGCAGCTTAGGGATGGGCGCAGGCGATACGCAGTATTTT. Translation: CASSLGMGAGDTQYF.